This is a list of T cell receptor beta chains from one sample in a study of blood T cells in healthy people across ages. One entry per CDR3 protein, called by TCRdb with MiXCR from the 5' RACE reads. Found here are around 800,000 distinct CDR3 sequences, 40% to 65% of them singletons; the top ten hold around 40%. Sequencing was performed on blood. The receptors here all came from an elderly man in good health. CDR3s include the opening cysteine and the closing phenylalanine or tryptophan.

>TRBV24-1
CATSDLRGISEQFF
>TRBV20-1
CSAPRANTEAFF
>TRBV20-1
CSARRRQGSLGQPQHF
>TRBV7-3
CASSLTTDGQTPNTDTQYF
>TRBV4-1
CASSRTSGSSLQYF
>TRBV7-2
CASSQRHGAQETQYF
>TRBV7-8
CASSLDTSGPQETQYF
>TRBV11-2
CASTHRAPYEQYF
>TRBV7-2
CASTPATSYEQYF
>TRBV18
CASSQTGGHEQYF
>TRBV18
CASSLQDFTDTQYF
>TRBV5-1
CASSARVRESIYEQYF
>TRBV18
CASSPSGDGEQYF
>TRBV29-1
CSVDATLFTEAFF
>TRBV28
CASSPLLQNTEAFF
>TRBV7-3
CASSLTMGTGYNEQFF
>TRBV2
CASSRIDSNQPQHF